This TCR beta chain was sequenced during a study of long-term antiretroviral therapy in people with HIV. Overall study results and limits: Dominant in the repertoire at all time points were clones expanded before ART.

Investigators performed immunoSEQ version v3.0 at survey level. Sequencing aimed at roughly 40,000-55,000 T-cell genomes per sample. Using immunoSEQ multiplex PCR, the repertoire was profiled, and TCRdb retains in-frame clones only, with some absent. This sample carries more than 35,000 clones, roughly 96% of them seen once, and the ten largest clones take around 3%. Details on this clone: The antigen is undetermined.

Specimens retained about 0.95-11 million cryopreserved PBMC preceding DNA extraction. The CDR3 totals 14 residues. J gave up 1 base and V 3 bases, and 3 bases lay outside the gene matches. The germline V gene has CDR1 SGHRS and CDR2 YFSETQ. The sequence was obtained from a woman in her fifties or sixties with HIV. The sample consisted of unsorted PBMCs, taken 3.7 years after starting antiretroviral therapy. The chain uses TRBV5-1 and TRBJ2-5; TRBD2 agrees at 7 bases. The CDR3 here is CASSSGGSQETQYF. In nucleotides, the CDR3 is TGCGCCAGCAGCTCGGGAGGCAGCCAAGAGACCCAGTACTTC.